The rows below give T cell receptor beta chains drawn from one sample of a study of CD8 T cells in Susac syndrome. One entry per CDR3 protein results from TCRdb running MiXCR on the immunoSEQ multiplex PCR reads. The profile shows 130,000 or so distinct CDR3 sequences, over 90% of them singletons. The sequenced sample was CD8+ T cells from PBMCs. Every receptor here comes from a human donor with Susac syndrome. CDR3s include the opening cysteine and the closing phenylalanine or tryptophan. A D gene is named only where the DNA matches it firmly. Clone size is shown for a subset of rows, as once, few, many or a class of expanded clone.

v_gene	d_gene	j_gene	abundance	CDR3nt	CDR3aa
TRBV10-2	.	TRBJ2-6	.	TGCGCCAGCAGTGAGACTCAGGCTGGGGCCAACGTCCTGACTTTC	CASSETQAGANVLTF
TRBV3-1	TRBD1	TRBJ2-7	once	TGTGCCAGCAGCCAAGAGGGGACAGTCTATCCTCAATCCTACGAGCAGTACTTC	CASSQEGTVYPQSYEQYF
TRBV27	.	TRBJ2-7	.	TGTGCCAGCAGTTTTGGGGGCTCCTACGAGCAGTACTTC	CASSFGGSYEQYF
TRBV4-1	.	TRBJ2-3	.	TGCGCCAGCAGCCAAGATCCCAATTCTCTGGATACGCAGTATTTT	CASSQDPNSLDTQYF
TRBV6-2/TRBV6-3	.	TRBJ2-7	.	TGTGCCAGCAGTTCCCTCGTCCACGAGCAGTACTTC	CASSSLVHEQYF
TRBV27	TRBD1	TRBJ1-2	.	TGTGCCAGCAGCGCAGGGGGAGGCTACACCTTC	CASSAGGGYTF
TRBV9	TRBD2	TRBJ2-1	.	TGTGCCAGCAGCGTATCGCCGAGCGGGGGGGCCTATGAGCAGTTCTTC	CASSVSPSGGAYEQFF
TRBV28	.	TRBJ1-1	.	TGTGCCAGCAGTCAAGACAGTGGAGCTTTCTTT	CASSQDSGAFF
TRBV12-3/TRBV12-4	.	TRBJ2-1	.	TGTGCCAGCACCTCACCGAAAGGGACTCCCTACAATGAGCAGTTCTTC	CASTSPKGTPYNEQFF
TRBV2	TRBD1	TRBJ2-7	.	TGTGCCAGCAGTGAAGATGGGACAGGGACCTACGAGCAGTACTTC	CASSEDGTGTYEQYF
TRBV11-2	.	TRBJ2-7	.	TGTGCCAGCAGCTTAGAGTGGCGGGGAATTTACGAGCAGTACTTC	CASSLEWRGIYEQYF
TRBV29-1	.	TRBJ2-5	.	TGCAGCGTTGAACTAGGGACTCTTCAAGAGACCCAGTACTTC	CSVELGTLQETQYF
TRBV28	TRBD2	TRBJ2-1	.	TGTGCCAGCAGTTTAGGGAGCGGGGGGGAGCAGTTCTTC	CASSLGSGGEQFF
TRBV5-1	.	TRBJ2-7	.	TGCGCCAGCAGCTTCGGCACCTCCTACGAGCAGTACTTC	CASSFGTSYEQYF
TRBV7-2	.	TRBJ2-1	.	TGTGCCAGCAGCACGGGCTACACTGGGGAGCAGTTCTTC	CASSTGYTGEQFF
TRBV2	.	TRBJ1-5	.	TGTGCCAGCAGTGAGGACCTTCTGGACAGCTATAGCAATCAGCCCCAGCATTTT	CASSEDLLDSYSNQPQHF
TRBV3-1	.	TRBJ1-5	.	TGTGCCAGCAGCCAAGAGGTGGGACAGCCCCAGCATTTT	CASSQEVGQPQHF
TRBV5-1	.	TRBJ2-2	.	TGCGCCAGCAGCTTGAGGGGGTCCACCCGGGAGCTGTTTTTT	CASSLRGSTRELFF
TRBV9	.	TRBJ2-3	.	TGTGCCAGCAGCGTAGGGGCAGGGCTGACAGATACGCAGTATTTT	CASSVGAGLTDTQYF
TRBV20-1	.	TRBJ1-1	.	TGCAGTGCTAGAGATTGGGGCCCCGCCGTAGCTTTCTTT	CSARDWGPAVAFF
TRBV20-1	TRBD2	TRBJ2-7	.	TGCAGTGCTAGAGATCCAGTGGCGGGGGGGGACGAGCAGTACTTC	CSARDPVAGGDEQYF
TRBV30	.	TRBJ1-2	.	TGTGCCTGGAGTTGGGGGACCACTAACTATGGCTACACCTTC	CAWSWGTTNYGYTF
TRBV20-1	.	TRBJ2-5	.	TGCAGTGCTAGAGATCTGAGGGGTAGAGAGACCCAGTACTTC	CSARDLRGRETQYF
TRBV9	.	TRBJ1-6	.	TGTGCCAGCAGCGTCGACAGCCAGAATAGCTATAATTCACCCCTCCACTTT	CASSVDSQNSYNSPLHF
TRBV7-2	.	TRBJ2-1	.	TGTGCCAGCAGCGATGGGGGCTGGGCTAATGAGCAGTTCTTC	CASSDGGWANEQFF
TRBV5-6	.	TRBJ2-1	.	TGTGCCAGCAGCTTGGGGGCAGGGCTCCACAATGAGCAGTTCTTC	CASSLGAGLHNEQFF
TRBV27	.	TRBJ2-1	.	TGTGCCAGCAGTTTAGGAGGGAGCGAGCAGTTCTTC	CASSLGGSEQFF
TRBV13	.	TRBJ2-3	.	TGTGCCAGCGCGGGTATATTAACAGATACGCAGTATTTT	CASAGILTDTQYF
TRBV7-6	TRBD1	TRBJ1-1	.	TGTGCCAGCAGCTTAGCGGGGGGACAGGGGACGCAGGAGAACACTGAAGCTTTCTTT	CASSLAGGQGTQENTEAFF
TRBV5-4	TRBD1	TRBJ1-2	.	TGTGCCAGCAGCACTGGGACAGGACTGTTCTATGGCTACACCTTC	CASSTGTGLFYGYTF
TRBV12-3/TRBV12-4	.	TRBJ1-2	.	TGTGCCAGCAGCTCCCCCCCTTTCTTC	CASSSPPFF
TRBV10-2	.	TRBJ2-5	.	TGCGCCAGCAGTGACCCAGAGACCCAGTACTTC	CASSDPETQYF
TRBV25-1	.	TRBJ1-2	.	TGTGCCAGCAGTGAAACCTCTCTAAACTATGGCTACACCTTC	CASSETSLNYGYTF
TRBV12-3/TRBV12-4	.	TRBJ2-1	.	TGTGCCAGCAGTATGGAGGGGAGCACATCCCAGGTGCAGTTCTTC	CASSMEGSTSQVQFF
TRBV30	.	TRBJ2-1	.	TGTGCCTGGAGTGTAAGCCAGGTTGGTGAGCAGTTCTTC	CAWSVSQVGEQFF
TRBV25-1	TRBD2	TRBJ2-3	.	TGTGCCAGCAGTGAACTCGGAGGCGGGGGGGCCTTCCTCACAGATACGCAGTATTTT	CASSELGGGGAFLTDTQYF
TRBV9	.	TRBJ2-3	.	TGTGCCAGCAGCGTAGTCGGGGTACATCCCTCAGCGGCAGATACGCAGTATTTT	CASSVVGVHPSAADTQYF
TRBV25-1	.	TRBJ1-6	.	TGTGCCAGCAGTGCGGGGAATAATTCACCCCTCCACTTT	CASSAGNNSPLHF
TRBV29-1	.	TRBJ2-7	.	TGCAGCGTTCCGAAGATGGACTCCTACGAGCAGTACTTC	CSVPKMDSYEQYF
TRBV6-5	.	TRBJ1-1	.	TGTGCCAGCACCCAAGGTGGTGAAGCTTTCTTT	CASTQGGEAFF
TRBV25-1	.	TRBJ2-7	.	TGTGCCAGCAGTCTGAATACCTACGAGCAGTACTTC	CASSLNTYEQYF
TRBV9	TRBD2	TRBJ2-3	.	TGTGCCAGCAGCGTTTGGACTAGCGGGGGGAGCACAGATACGCAGTATTTT	CASSVWTSGGSTDTQYF
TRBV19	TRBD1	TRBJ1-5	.	TGTGCCACCCAGGACAGGGGGCGCGGTGGCAATCAGCCCCAGCATTTT	CATQDRGRGGNQPQHF
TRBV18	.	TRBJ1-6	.	TGTGCCAGCTCACCACCGGTCACCAATTCACCCCTCCACTTT	CASSPPVTNSPLHF
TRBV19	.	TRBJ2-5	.	TGTGCCAGTAGTATAGACACAGAAGAGACCCAGTACTTC	CASSIDTEETQYF
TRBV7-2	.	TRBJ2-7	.	TGTGCCAGCAGCTTAACAGGGTTTGGTCATTACGAGCAGTACTTC	CASSLTGFGHYEQYF
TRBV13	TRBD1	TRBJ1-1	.	TGTGCCAGCAGCCCGGCCGGGACAGAGAACACTGAAGCTTTCTTT	CASSPAGTENTEAFF
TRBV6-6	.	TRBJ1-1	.	TGTGCCAGCAGTCAGCTCAGGGTTATGAACACTGAAGCTTTCTTT	CASSQLRVMNTEAFF
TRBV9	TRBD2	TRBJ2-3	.	TGTGCCAGCAGCGTGCTAGCGGGGGGCGTAACCACAGATACGCAGTATTTT	CASSVLAGGVTTDTQYF
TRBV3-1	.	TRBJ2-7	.	TGTGCCAGCAGCCAGGGGTGGTTAGGGGAGCAGTACTTC	CASSQGWLGEQYF